The clone carrying this TCR beta chain has just a few counts. The entry originates in a study of T cells in Graves' hyperthyroidism and ophthalmopathy. J was trimmed by 6 bases and V by 2 bases; bases with no gene match: 5. This CDR3 has 15 amino acids. Germline V lookup: CDR1 SGHTA, CDR2 FQGTGA. The hyperthyroidism patients had all been newly diagnosed, and their disease duration was under 2 months. Their ages ranged from 18 to 65 years. RNA transcripts gave rise to amplified TCR beta CDR3 regions. The TCR CDR3 was amplified in a first-round RT-PCR using the HTBI primer set. TCRdb re-called the multiplex PCR reads through MiXCR, storing one row per CDR3 protein. The table has 650,000 to 850,000 distinct CDR3 sequences, approximately 18% seen once; the top ten hold over 15%.

The sequencing sample was made of blood. J is TRBJ1-4 and V is TRBV7-3; 8 nucleotides line up with TRBD1. The receptor was isolated from a woman in her forties or fifties with Graves' hyperthyroidism that later progressed to Graves' ophthalmopathy. CDR3 loop: CASSLGQGFDEKLFF. CDR3 nucleotides: TGTGCCAGCAGCTTAGGACAGGGTTTCGATGAAAAACTGTTTTTT.